Sequencing of this T cell receptor (beta chain) was carried out in a study of cytomegalovirus exposure and HLA in healthy donors. A word on this clone: Its matching antigen is unknown.

General observations from the study: As a later analysis showed, a missense DCLRE1C variant was linked to trimming of TCR beta V- and J-genes.

Amplification used 60 Vbeta primers and 13 Jbeta primers. Clones were sequenced by immunoSEQ multiplex PCR, and TCRdb holds only the in-frame ones, with some missing. The sample carries 60,000 or so clones, 70% to 85% recorded once. Sequencing used PBMCs. This sequence originates from a man in his forties or fifties in good health and CMV-seronegative.

Written as DNA, the CDR3 is TGTGCCAGCAGCTTGGCGGGGCTGGGTACTGAAGCTTTCTTT. It encodes CASSLAGLGTEAFF. The chain links TRBV11-3 to TRBJ1-1, with D tentatively TRBD1 (5 bases). With 3 bases removed from V and 5 bases from J, the gap between germline ends came to 13 bases. Germline V gives CDR1 SGHNT, CDR2 YENEEA. The CDR3 contains 14 residues.